This T cell receptor (beta chain) came from a study of shared clonotypes between healthy human individuals. Libraries were prepared by immunoSEQ multiplex PCR; TCRdb keeps only in-frame clonotypes and omits some of them. The sample lists roughly 2.2 million clones, around 92% occurring once. V was pared by 6 bases and J by 3 bases, with 12 bases between. The CDR3 loop spans 14 amino acids. The V gene's germline CDR1 is ENHRY and CDR2 SYGVKD. The sequenced sample was naive CD4+ T cells from PBMCs. Indicated subset: CD45RA+ positively selected. The TCR comes from a man aged 18 to 29 in good health. Some clones in this sample may be carry-over from other donors' samples. V is TRBV10-3 and J is TRBJ1-5, with a tentative D call TRBD1 (5 bases). The DNA of the CDR3 is TGTGCCATCAGCGGGGGTAATGACAATCAGCCCCAGCATTTT. This translates into CAISGGNDNQPQHF.